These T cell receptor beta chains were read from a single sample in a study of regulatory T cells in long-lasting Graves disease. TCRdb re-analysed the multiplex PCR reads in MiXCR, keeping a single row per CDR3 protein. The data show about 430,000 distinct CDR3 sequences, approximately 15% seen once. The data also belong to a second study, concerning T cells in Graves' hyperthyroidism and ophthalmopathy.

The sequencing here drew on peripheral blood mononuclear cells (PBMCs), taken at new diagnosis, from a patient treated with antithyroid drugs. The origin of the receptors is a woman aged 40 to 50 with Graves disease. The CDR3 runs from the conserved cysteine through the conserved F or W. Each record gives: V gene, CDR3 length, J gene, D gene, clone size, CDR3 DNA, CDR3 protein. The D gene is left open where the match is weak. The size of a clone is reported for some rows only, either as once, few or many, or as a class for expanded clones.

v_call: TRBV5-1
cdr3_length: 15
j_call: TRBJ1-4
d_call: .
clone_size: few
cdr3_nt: TGCGCCAGCAGCTTGGACGGGCAGGGTGGTGAAAAACTGTTTTTT
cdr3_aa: CASSLDGQGGEKLFF

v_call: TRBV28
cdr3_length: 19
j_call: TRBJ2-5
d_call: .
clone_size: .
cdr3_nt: TGTGCCAGCAGTCCCTGGGGGGTACGAGGTCCTCTGGGCCAAGAGACCCAGTACTTC
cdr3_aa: CASSPWGVRGPLGQETQYF

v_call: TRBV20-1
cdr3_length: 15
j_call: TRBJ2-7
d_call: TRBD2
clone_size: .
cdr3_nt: TGCAGTGCTAGAGATCCCACTAGCGGGAGGTACGAGCAGTACTTC
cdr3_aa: CSARDPTSGRYEQYF

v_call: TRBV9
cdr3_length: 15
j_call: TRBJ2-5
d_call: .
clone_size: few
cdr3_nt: TGTGCCAGCAGCCGCGATGCTAGGGGTGAAGAGACCCAGTACTTC
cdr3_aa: CASSRDARGEETQYF

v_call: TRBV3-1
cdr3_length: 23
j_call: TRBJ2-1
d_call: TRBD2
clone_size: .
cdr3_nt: TGTGCCAGCAGCCAAGAATCCGTTCGTTTTACTAGCGGGAGGGCCTGGTCAGACAATGAGCAGTTCTTC
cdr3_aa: CASSQESVRFTSGRAWSDNEQFF

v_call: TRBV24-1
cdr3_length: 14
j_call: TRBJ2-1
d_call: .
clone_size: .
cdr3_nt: TGTGCCACCAGTGACAGTGGTCCCATCAATGAGCAGTTCTTC
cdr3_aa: CATSDSGPINEQFF

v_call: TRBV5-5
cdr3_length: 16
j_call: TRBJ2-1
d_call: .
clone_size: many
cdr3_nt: TGTGCCAGCAGTCGAGATAGCGGACTCCTCTACAATGAGCAGTTCTTC
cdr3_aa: CASSRDSGLLYNEQFF

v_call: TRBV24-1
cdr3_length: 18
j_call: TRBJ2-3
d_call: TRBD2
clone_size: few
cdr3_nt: TGTGCCACCAGTGATAGGGGACTAGCGGGGGGGAGCACAGATACGCAGTATTTT
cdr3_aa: CATSDRGLAGGSTDTQYF

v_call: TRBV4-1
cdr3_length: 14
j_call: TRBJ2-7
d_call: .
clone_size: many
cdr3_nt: TGCGCCAGCAGCCCAACACAGGGCTCCTACGAGCAGTACTTC
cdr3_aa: CASSPTQGSYEQYF

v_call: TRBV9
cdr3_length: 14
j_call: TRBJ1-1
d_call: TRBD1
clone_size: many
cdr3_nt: TGTGCCAGCAGCGCCCAGGGGGAGAACACTGAAGCTTTCTTT
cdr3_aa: CASSAQGENTEAFF

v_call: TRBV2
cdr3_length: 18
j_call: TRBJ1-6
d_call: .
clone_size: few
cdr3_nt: TGTGCCAGCAGCGAAAGGGTTGGGGACCTGGCCCATAATTCACCCCTCCACTTT
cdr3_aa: CASSERVGDLAHNSPLHF

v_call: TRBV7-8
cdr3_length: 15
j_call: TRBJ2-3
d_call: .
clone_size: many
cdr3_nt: TGTGCCAGCAGCTTAAGAGGGCGGGACACAGATACGCAGTATTTT
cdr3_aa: CASSLRGRDTDTQYF

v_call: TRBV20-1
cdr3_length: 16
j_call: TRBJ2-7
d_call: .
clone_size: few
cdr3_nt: TGCAGTGCTGCCCAAACCAGGACAGCTCCCTCTTCTGGGCAGTACTTC
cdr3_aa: CSAAQTRTAPSSGQYF

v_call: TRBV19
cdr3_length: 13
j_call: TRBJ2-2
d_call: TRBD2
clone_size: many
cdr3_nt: TGTGCCAGTAGACGAACTAGCGGCGGGGAGCTGTTTTTT
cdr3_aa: CASRRTSGGELFF

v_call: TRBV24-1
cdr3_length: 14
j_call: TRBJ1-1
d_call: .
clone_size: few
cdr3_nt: TGTGCCACCAGACAAGGACAGCTGAACACTGAAGCTTTCTTT
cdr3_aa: CATRQGQLNTEAFF

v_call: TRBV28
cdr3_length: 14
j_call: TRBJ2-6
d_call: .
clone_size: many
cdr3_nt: TGTGCCAGCAGTTTACTATCTGGGGCCAACGTCCTGACTTTC
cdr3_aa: CASSLLSGANVLTF

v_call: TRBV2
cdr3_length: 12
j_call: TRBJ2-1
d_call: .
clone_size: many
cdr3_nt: TGTGCCAGCAGTGAACATTACAATGAGCAGTTCTTC
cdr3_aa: CASSEHYNEQFF

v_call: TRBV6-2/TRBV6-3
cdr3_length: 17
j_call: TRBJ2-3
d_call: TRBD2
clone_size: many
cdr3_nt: TGTGCCAGCAGAACCGGGACTAGCGGACTTAGCACAGATACGCAGTATTTT
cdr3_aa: CASRTGTSGLSTDTQYF

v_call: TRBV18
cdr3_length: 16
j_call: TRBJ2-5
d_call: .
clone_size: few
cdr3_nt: TGTGCCAGCTCACCGGGCCTGGGGCTCCACCAAGAGACCCAGTACTTC
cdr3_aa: CASSPGLGLHQETQYF

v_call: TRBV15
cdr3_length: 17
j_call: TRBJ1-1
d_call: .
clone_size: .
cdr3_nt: TGTGCCACCAGCAGAGATCGGGGAACTGGCACGAACACTGAAGCTTTCTTT
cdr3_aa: CATSRDRGTGTNTEAFF

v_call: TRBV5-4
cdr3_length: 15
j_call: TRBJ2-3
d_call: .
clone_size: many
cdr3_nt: TGTGCCAGCAGCTTGAAACTTTCCGAGGCAGATACGCAGTATTTT
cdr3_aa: CASSLKLSEADTQYF

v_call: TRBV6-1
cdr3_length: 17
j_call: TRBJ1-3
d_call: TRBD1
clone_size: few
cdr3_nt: TGTGCCAGCAGTCCCCGGATCGGGACAGCCTCTGGAAACACCATATATTTT
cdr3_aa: CASSPRIGTASGNTIYF